This paragraph reports one T cell receptor (beta chain). Six replicates per PBMC sample, mostly from 450 to 600 ng of genomic DNA. Repertoires were generated with immunoSEQ multiplex PCR, while TCRdb's copy carries only in-frame clones and drops some. The profile shows 15,000 to 20,000 clones, roughly 72% of them singletons. The sample is drawn from a study of neoadjuvant anti-PD-1 for oral cavity cancer. Germline V CDR1 and CDR2: MNHEY, SMNVEV (reference sequence). The CDR3 is made up of 15 amino acids. V lost 5 bases and J lost 9; bases outside the gene matches: 10. Sample: PBMCs, taken before nivolumab (anti-PD-1) treatment. This clonotype was sampled from a person aged 35-79 years with oral cavity squamous cell carcinoma. The rearrangement joins TRBV27 to TRBJ2-4; 10 positions agree with TRBD2. This CDR3 is CASSPSGLATGIQYF. The CDR3, as DNA: TGTGCCAGCAGTCCCTCGGGACTAGCGACGGGCATTCAGTACTTC.